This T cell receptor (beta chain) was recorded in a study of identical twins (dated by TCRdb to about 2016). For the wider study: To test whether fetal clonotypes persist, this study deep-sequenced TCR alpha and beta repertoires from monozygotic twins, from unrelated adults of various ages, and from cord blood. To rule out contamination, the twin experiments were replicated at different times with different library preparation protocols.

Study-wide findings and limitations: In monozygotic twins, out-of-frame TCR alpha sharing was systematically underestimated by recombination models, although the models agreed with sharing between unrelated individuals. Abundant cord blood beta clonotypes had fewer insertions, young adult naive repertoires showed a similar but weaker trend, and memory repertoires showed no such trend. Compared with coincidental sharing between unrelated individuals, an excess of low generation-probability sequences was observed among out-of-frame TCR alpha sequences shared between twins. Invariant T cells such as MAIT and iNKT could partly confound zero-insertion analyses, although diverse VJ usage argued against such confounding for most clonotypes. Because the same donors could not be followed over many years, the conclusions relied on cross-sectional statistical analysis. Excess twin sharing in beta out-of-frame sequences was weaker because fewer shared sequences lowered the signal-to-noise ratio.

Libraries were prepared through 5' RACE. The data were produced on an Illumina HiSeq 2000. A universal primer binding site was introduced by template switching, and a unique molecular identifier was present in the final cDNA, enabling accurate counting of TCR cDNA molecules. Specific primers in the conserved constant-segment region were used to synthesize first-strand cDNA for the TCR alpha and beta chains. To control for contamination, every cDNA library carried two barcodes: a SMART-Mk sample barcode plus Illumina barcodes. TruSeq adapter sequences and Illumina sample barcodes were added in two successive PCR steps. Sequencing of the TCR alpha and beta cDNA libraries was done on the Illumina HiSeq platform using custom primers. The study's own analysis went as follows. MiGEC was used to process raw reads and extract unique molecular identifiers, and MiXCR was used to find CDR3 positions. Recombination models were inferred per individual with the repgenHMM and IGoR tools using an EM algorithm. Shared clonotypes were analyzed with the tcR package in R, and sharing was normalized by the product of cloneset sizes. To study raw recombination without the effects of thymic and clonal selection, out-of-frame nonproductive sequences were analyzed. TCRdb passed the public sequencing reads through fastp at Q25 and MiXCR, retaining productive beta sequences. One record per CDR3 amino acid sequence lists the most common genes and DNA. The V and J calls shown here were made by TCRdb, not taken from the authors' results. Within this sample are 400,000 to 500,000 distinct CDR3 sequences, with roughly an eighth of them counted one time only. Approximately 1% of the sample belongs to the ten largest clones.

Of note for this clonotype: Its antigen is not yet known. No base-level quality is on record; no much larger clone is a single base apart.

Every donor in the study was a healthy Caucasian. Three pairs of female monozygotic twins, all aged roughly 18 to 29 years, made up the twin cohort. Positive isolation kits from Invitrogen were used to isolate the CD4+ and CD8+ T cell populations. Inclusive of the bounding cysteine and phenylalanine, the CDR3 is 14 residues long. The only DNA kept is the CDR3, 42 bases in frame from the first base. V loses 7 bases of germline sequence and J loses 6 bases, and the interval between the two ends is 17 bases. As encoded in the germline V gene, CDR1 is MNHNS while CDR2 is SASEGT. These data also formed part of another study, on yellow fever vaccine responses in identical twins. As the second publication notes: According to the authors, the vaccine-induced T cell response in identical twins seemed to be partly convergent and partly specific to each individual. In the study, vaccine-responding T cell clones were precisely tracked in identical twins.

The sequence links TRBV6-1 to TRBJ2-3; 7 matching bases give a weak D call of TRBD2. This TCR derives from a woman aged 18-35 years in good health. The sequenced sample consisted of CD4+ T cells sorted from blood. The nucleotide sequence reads TGTGCCAGCACCCAGGGGTCAGCGGGGGATACGCAGTATTTT. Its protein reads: CASTQGSAGDTQYF.